This T cell receptor (beta chain) was found in a study of sequential checkpoint blockade in melanoma. Study-level background: Maintenance nivolumab came after either treatment sequence. Whole-study results and caveats: Clinical benefit was about 30 times likelier when tumor T-cell fraction and clonality increased.

This CDR3 spans 15 amino acids. V lost 1 base, J lost 7 bases, and 14 bases lay in between. The germline V gene encodes CDR1 SGHNT and CDR2 YENEEA. Treatment in this sample: randomized to nivolumab then ipilimumab (arm A) or the reverse (arm B). This clone is medium-sized within its sample. Antigen specificity is unknown. Using immunoSEQ multiplex PCR, the repertoire was profiled, and TCRdb retains in-frame clones only, with some absent. The table includes roughly 2,000 clones, roughly a fifth detected once. The sample consisted of tumor tissue (inferred from file names), taken from a patient given nivolumab and ipilimumab in sequence. V is TRBV11-3 and J is TRBJ2-1; D possibly uses TRBD1 or TRBD2 (5 bases each). This TCR came from a human donor with melanoma. Here the CDR3 reads CASSLGGPGANEQFF. The CDR3 DNA reads as TGTGCCAGCAGCTTAGGGGGTCCCGGGGCTAATGAGCAGTTCTTC.